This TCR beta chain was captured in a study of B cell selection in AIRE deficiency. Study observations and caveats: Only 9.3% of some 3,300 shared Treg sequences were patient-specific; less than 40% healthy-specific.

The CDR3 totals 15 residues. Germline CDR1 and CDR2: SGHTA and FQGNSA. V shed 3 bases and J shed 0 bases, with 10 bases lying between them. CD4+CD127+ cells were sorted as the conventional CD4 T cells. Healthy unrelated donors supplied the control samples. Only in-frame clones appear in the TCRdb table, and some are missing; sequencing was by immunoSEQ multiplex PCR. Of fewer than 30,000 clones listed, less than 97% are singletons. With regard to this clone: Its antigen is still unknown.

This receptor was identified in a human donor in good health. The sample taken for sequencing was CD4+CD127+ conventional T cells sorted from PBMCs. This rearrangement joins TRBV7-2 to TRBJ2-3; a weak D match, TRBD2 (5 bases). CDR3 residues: CASSFLAFSTDTQYF. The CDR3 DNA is TGTGCCAGCAGCTTCCTAGCATTTAGCACAGATACGCAGTATTTT. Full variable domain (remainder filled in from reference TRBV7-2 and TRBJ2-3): GAGVSQSPSNKVTEKGKDVELRCDPISGHTALYWYRQSLGQGLEFLIYFQGNSAPDKSGLPSDRFSAERTGGSVSTLTIQRTQQEDSAVYLCASSFLAFSTDTQYFGPGTRLTVL.